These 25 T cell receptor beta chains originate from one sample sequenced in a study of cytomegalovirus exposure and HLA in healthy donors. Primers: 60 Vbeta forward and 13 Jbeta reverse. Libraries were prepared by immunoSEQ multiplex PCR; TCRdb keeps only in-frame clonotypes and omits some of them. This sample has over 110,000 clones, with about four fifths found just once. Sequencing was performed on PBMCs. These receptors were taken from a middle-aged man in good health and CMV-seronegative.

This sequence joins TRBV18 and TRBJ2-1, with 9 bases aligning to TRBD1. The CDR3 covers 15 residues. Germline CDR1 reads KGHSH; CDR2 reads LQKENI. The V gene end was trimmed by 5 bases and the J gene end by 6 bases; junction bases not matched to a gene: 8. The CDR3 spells CASSMGQGLVNEQFF. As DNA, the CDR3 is TGTGCCAGCTCAATGGGACAGGGTCTCGTCAATGAGCAGTTCTTC.

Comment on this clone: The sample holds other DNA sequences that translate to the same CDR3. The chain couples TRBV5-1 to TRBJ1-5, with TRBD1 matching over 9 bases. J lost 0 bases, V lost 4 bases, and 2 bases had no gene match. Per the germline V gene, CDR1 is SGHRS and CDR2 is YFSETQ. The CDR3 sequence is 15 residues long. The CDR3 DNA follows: TGCGCCAGCAGCCTGGACAGGGGTAGCAATCAGCCCCAGCATTTT. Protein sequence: CASSLDRGSNQPQHF.

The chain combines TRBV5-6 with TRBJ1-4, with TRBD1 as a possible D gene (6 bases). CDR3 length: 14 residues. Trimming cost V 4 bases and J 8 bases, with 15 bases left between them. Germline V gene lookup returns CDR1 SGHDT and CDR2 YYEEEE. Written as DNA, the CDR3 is TGTGCCAGCAGCCAGGACAGCTTAACCGAAAAACTGTTTTTT. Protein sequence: CASSQDSLTEKLFF.

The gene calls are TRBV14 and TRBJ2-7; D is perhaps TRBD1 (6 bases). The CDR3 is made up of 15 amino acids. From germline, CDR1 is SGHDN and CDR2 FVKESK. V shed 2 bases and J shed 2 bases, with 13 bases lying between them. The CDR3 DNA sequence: TGTGCCAGCAGCCAATTTCCTGACAGGACCTACGAGCAGTACTTC. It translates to CASSQFPDRTYEQYF.

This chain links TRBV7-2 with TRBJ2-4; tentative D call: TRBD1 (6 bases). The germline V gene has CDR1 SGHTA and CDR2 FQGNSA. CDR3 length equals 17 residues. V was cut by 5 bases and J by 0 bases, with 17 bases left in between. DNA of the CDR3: TGTGCCAGCAGCGCGCCCACAGGGAACTTAGCCAAAAACATTCAGTACTTC. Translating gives CASSAPTGNLAKNIQYF.

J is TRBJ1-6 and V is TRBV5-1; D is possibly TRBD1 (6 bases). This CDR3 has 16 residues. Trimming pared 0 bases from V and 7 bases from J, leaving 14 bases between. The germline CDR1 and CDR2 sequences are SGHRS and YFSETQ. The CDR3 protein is CASSLEGTGSNSPLHF. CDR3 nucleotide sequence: TGCGCCAGCAGCTTGGAGGGAACAGGGTCAAATTCACCCCTCCACTTT.

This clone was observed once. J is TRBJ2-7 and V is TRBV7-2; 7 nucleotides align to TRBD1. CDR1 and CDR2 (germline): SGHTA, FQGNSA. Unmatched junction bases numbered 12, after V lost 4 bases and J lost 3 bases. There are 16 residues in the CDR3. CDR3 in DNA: TGTGCCAGCAGCTCAGACCGGGACAGAGGTCTCTACGAGCAGTACTTC. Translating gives CASSSDRDRGLYEQYF.

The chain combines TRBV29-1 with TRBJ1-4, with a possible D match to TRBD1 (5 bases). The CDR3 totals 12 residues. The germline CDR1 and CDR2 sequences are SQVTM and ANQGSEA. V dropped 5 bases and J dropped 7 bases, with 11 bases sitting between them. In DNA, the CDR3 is TGCAGCGTTCGCAGGGATGGTGAAAAACTGTTTTTT. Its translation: CSVRRDGEKLFF.

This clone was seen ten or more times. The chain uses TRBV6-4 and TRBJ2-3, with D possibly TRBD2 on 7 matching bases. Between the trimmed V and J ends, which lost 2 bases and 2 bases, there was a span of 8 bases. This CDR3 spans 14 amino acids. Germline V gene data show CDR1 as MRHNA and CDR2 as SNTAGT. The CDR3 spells CASSDGGATDTQYF. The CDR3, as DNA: TGTGCCAGCAGTGACGGGGGGGCCACAGATACGCAGTATTTT.

The CDR3 DNA sequence: TGTGCCAGCAGCCAAGCCGACGGAGGCGCCCAGTACTTC. This encodes CASSQADGGAQYF. The gene calls are TRBV4-2 and TRBJ2-5, with D possibly being TRBD2 (5 bases). The CDR3 is made up of 13 amino acids. Per the germline V gene, CDR1 is LGHNA and CDR2 is YNFKEQ. The V end was cut by 1 base, the J end by 9 bases, with 12 bases between.

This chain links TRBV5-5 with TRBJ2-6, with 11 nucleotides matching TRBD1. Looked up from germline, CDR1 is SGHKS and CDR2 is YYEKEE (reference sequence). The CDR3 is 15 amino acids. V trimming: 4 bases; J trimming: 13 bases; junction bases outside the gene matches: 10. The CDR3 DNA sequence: TGTGCCAGCAGCGCCGCCGGGACAGGGGGAGGGGTCCTGACTTTC. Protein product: CASSAAGTGGGVLTF. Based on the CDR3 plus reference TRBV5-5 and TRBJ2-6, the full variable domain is DAGVTQSPTHLIKTRGQQVTLRCSPISGHKSVSWYQQVLGQGPQFIFQYYEKEERGRGNFPDRFSARQFPNYSSELNVNALLLGDSALYLCASSAAGTGGGVLTFGAGSRLTVL.

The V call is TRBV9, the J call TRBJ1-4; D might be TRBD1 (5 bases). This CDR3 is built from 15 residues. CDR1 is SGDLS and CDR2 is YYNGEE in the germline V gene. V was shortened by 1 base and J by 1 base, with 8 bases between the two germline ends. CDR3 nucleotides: TGTGCCAGCAGCGTATCGACAGTAACTAATGAAAAACTGTTTTTT. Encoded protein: CASSVSTVTNEKLFF.

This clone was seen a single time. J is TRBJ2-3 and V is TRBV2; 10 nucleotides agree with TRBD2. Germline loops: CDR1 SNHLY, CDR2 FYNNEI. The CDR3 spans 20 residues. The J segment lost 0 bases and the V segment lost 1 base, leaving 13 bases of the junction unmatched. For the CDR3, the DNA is TGTGCCAGCAGTGAAGAAGCTAGCGGGGGCTACCCTTCTAGCACAGATACGCAGTATTTT. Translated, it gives CASSEEASGGYPSSTDTQYF.

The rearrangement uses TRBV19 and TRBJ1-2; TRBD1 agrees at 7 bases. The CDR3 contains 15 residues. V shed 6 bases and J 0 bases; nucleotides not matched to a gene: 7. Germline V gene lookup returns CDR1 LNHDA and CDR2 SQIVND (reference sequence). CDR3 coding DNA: TGTGCCAGTAGCCCCGCCGGGACAGCTAACTATGGCTACACCTTC. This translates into CASSPAGTANYGYTF.

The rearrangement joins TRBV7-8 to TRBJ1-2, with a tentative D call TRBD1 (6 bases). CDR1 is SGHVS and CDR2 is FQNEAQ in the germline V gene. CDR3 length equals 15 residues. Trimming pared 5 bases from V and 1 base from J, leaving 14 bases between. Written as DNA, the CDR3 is TGTGCCAGCAGCCGGACAGACGACCGTAACTATGGCTACACCTTC. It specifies CASSRTDDRNYGYTF.

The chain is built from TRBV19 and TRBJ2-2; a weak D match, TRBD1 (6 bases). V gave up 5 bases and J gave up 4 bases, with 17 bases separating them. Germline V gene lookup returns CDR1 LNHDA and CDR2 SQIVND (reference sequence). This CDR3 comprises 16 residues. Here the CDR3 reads CASSGATGRGTGELFF. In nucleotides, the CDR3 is TGTGCCAGTAGTGGGGCGACAGGACGGGGCACCGGGGAGCTGTTTTTT.

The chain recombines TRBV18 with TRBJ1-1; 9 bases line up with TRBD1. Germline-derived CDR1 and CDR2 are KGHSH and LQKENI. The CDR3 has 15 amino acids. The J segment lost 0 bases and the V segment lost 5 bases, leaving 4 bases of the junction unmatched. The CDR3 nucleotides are TGTGCCAGCTCATCGGGACAGGGAATGAACACTGAAGCTTTCTTT. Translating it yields CASSSGQGMNTEAFF. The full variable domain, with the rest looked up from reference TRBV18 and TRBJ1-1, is NAGVMQNPRHLVRRRGQEARLRCSPMKGHSHVYWYRQLPEEGLKFMVYLQKENIIDESGMPKERFSAEFPKEGPSILRIQQVVRGDSAAYFCASSSGQGMNTEAFFGQGTRLTVV.

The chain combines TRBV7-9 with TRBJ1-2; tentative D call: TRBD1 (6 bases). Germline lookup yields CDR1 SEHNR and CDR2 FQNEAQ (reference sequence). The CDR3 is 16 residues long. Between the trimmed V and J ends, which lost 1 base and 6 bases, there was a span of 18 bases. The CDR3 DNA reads TGTGCCAGCAGCTTAGGGGAGATGGGGGGGCTGGATGGCTACACCTTC. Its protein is CASSLGEMGGLDGYTF.

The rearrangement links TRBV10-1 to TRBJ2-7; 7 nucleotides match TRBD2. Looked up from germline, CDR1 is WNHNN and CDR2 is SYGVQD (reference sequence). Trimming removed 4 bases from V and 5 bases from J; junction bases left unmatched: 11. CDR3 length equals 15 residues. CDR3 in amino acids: CASSGDFAGDNEQYF. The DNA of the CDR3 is TGCGCCAGCAGTGGGGACTTTGCGGGGGATAACGAGCAGTACTTC.

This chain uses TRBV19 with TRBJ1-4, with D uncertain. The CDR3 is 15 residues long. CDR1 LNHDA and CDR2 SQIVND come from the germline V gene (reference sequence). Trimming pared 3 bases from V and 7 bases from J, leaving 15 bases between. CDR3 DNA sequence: TGTGCCAGTAGTATGGTCGGTGATCCCCGTGAAAAACTGTTTTTT. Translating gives CASSMVGDPREKLFF.

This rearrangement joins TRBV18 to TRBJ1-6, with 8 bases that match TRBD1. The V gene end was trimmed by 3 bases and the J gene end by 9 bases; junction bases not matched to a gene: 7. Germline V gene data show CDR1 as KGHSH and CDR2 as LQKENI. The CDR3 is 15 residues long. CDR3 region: CASSPGRDRSSPLHF. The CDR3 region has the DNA TGTGCCAGCTCACCTGGACGGGACAGGAGTTCACCCCTCCACTTT.

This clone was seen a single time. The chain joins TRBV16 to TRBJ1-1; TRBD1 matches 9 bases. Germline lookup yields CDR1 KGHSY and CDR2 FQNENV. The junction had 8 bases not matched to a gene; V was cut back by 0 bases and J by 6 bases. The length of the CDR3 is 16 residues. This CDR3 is CASSQSRGQGGSEAFF. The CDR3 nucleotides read TGTGCCAGCAGCCAATCAAGGGGACAGGGAGGTTCTGAAGCTTTCTTT.

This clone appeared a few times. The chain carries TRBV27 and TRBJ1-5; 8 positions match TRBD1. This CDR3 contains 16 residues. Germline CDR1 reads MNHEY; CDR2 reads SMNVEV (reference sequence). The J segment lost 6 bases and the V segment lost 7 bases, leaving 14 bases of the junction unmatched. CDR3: CASTHSGADRGQPQHF. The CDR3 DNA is TGTGCCAGCACCCATTCCGGGGCCGACAGGGGTCAGCCCCAGCATTTT.

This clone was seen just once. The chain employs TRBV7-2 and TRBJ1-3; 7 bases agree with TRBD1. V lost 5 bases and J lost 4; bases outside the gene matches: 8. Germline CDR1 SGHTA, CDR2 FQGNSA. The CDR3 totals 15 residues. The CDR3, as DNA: TGTGCCAGCAGCCCGAATACAGGGGACGGAAACACCATATATTTT. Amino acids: CASSPNTGDGNTIYF.

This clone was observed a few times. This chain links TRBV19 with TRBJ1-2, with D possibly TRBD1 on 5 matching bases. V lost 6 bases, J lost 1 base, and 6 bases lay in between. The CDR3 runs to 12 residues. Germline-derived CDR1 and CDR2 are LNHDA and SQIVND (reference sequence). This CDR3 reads CASRTVNYGYTF. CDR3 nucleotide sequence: TGTGCCAGTAGGACAGTTAACTATGGCTACACCTTC.